This T cell receptor beta chain was observed in a study of blood T cell repertoires in COVID-19 (dated by TCRdb to about 2020). About the investigation overall: The collaborator samples originated in the United States, Italy and Spain and spanned the acute and convalescent phases of COVID-19. The repertoires were released in a freely available public database intended as a resource for research on the immune response to SARS-CoV-2. Where HLA class I and class II types were available, the types were taken from metadata supplied by the sample provider, not from assay-based typing. Samples were obtained from the ongoing ImmuneRACE study (first 160 participants) and from over 1,000 subjects provided by 6 global collaborators. Subjects who had been exposed to COVID-19, were actively infected with it, or had recovered from it provided the deeply sampled blood TCRbeta repertoires that made up the dataset. The material from the prospective study consisted of cDNA or gDNA derived from T cells, B-cell-depleted T cells, or PBMCs. Nearly every sample came with metadata listing a de-identified subject ID, COVID-19 status, age in years and sex. The research as a whole found: The amount of clinical and demographic metadata varied by source and participant and was provided uncurated.

Regarding this clone: This clone's antigen is unknown. Base-call qualities are not available, and no considerably larger clone is one nucleotide away.

Whole blood was collected in K2EDTA tubes by collaborating institutions according to the institutions' own protocols. For TCRbeta analysis, collaborators shipped samples in one of three forms: frozen whole blood, isolated PBMCs, or DNA extracted from either of those sample types. TCRbeta CDR3 regions were amplified from genomic DNA by means of the immunoSEQ Assay, a bias-controlled multiplex PCR. On the authors' methods: The number of nucleated cells in each sample was estimated from the amplification of reference gene primers within the assay. Sequence reads were collapsed and filtered to measure the absolute abundance of every unique TCRbeta CDR3 rearrangement. For each sample, productive Simpson clonality was calculated as the square root of Simpson's diversity index over productive rearrangements. TCRdb retrieved this table from immuneACCESS and kept in-frame rearrangements only. Not all clones are present; in checked studies, unresolved V genes account for under half, and no reason is known for the remainder. V, J and clone size derive from that table, while D and trimming were established from the DNA sequence. This sample is represented by 250,000 to 350,000 clones; 87% of them were singletons. The ten largest clones take up around 2.1% of the sample.

The receptor was isolated from a young man with active or convalescent COVID-19. The sequenced sample consisted of peripheral blood.

The CDR3 reads as follows: CASSVEEGRWTGELFF. The nucleotides are TGTGCCAGCAGCGTAGAGGAGGGCCGGTGGACCGGGGAGCTGTTTTTT. The chain is assembled from TRBV9 and TRBJ2-2; the D gene is possibly TRBD2, with 6 bases matching. V and J lose 0 bases and 5 bases, and a span of 14 bases separates them. CDR1 and CDR2 (SGDLS, YYNGEE) derive from the germline V gene. The CDR3 holds 16 amino acids from the cysteine to the phenylalanine. This entry keeps only the CDR3 DNA: 48 bases, framed from base 1.